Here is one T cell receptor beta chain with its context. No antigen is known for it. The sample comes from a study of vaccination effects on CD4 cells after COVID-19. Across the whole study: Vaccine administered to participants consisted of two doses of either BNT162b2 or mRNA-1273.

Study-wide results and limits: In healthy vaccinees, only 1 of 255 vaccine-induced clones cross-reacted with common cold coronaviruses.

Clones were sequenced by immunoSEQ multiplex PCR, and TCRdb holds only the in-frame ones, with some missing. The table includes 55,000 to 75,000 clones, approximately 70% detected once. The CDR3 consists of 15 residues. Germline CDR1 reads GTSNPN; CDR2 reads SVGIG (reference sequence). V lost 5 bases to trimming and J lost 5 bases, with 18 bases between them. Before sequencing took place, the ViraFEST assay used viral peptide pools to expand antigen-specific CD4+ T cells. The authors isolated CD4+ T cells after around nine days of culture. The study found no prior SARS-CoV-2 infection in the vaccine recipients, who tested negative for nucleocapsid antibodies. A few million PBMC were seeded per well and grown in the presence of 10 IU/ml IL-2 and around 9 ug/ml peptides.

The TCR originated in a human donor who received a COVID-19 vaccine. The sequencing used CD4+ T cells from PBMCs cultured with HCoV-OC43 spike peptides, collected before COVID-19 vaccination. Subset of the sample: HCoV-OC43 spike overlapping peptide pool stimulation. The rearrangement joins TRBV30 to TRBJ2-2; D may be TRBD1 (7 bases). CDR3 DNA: TGTGCCTGGGCGGGAAAGGGGGCTGGAACCGGGGAGCTGTTTTTT. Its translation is CAWAGKGAGTGELFF.